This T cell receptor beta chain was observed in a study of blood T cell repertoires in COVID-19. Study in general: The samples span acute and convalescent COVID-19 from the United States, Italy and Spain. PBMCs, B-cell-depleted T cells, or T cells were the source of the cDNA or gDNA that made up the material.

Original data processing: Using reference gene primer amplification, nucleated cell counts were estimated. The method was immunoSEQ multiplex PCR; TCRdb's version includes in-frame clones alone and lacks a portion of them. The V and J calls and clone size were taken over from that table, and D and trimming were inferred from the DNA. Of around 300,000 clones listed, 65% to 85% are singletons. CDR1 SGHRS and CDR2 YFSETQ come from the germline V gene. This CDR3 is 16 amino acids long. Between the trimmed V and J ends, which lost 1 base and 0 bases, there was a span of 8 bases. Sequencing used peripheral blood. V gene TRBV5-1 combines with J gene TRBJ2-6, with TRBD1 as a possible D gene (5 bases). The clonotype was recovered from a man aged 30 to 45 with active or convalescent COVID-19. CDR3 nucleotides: TGCGCCAGCAGCTTGCAAGGGGCCTCTGGGGCCAACGTCCTGACTTTC. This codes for CASSLQGASGANVLTF.